A selection of T cell receptor beta chains follows, all from one sample in a study of B cell selection in AIRE deficiency. The repertoire was sequenced with immunoSEQ multiplex PCR; TCRdb's copy has only in-frame clones and lacks some. In the table there are tens of thousands of clones, 85% to 95% of which are singletons. What was sequenced was CD4+CD25+ Tregs sorted from PBMCs. The receptors were sampled from a human donor in good health. The CDR3 runs from the conserved cysteine through the conserved F or W. Size is stated for part of the rows, as once, few or many counts, or as a class when the clone is expanded.

NA	TRBV4-2	TRBJ1-4	17	CASSQEGAHKIYEKLFF
NA	TRBV5-4	TRBJ2-1	14	CASSGPSSYNEQFF
NA	TRBV27	TRBJ1-2	13	CASSFPGGYGYTF
NA	TRBV2	TRBJ2-5	16	CASSEQRLAPGETQYF
NA	TRBV6-1	TRBJ1-5	16	CASSEAQYRSNQPQHF
NA	TRBV5-4	TRBJ1-2	14	CASSLDRANYGYTF
NA	TRBV27	TRBJ2-7	14	CASKLAGGSYEQYF
NA	TRBV7-9	TRBJ2-3	16	CASSLGFATSTDTQYF
NA	TRBV5-1	TRBJ1-2	14	CASSLDRGNYGYTF
NA	TRBV2	TRBJ1-4	15	CASRWGGAGNEKLFF
NA	TRBV6-6	TRBJ2-2	15	CASSYQGQGVGELFF
NA	TRBV5-5	TRBJ1-2	15	CASRDTGGLHYGYTF
NA	TRBV11-2	TRBJ2-5	17	CASSLSPYTTVQETQYF
NA	TRBV25-1	TRBJ1-2	12	CASSEPGRGYTF
NA	TRBV18	TRBJ1-4	14	CASSPQGQGEKLFF
NA	TRBV29-1	TRBJ1-1	12	CSSRTGNTEAFF
once	TRBV5-6	TRBJ2-7	12	CASSLESYEQYF
few	TRBV5-1	TRBJ2-1	17	CASSWPLAGGSFNEQFF
NA	TRBV10-3	TRBJ2-1	13	CAISESTTNEQFF
NA	TRBV7-2	TRBJ1-1	15	CASSLDGQSNTEAFF
NA	TRBV5-1	TRBJ2-3	18	CASSLRFMGTGAMDTQYF
NA	TRBV28	TRBJ1-6	15	CASSSPDSFNSPLHF
NA	TRBV7-2	TRBJ2-5	11	CASSLADPQYF
NA	TRBV15	TRBJ1-5	15	CATSRDFGGLKPQHF
NA	TRBV7-2	TRBJ1-2	14	CASSLRSGNYGYTF
once	TRBV28	TRBJ1-2	15	CASSAAGQGVYGYTF
NA	TRBV6-6	TRBJ1-2	15	CASSYSGQGNYGYTF
NA	TRBV4-2	TRBJ1-4	16	CASTEAGTGANEKLFF
NA	TRBV6-4	TRBJ1-2	13	CASSGIDQGGYTF
NA	TRBV19	TRBJ2-2	18	CASSIRTSGGAFTGELFF
few	TRBV5-6	TRBJ1-2	13	CASSLWGDYGYTF
NA	TRBV11-2	TRBJ2-5	15	CASRRSEGQWETQYF
NA	TRBV7-9	TRBJ2-1	12	CASSTGDNEQFF
NA	TRBV10-3	TRBJ2-1	15	CAIRGAGPQGNEQFF
NA	TRBV4-2	TRBJ2-6	15	CASSQVDRDRGLLTF
once	TRBV4-2	TRBJ2-7	15	CASSQSSARSYEQYF
NA	TRBV10-1	TRBJ1-2	14	CASRGQGASYGYTF
NA	TRBV6-1	TRBJ1-4	14	CASITGTGDEKLFF
NA	TRBV7-2	TRBJ2-7	12	CASSLGRSEQYF
NA	TRBV27	TRBJ2-7	16	CASSSRLAGSSYEQYF
NA	TRBV5-4	TRBJ1-1	14	CASSPIRGDRVAFF
NA	TRBV5-1	TRBJ2-3	14	CASSVVEGADTQYF
NA	TRBV9	TRBJ2-7	13	CASSGTPGWEQYF
NA	TRBV5-4	TRBJ2-2	18	CASSLGLPGQANTGELFF
NA	TRBV11-3	TRBJ2-7	15	CASSLVGREAYEQYF
once	TRBV5-4	TRBJ2-2	15	CASSPGSVWTGELFF
NA	TRBV19	TRBJ2-7	12	CASSMNSGKQYF
NA	TRBV6-9	TRBJ2-3	11	CASSSLDTQYF
NA	TRBV10-3	TRBJ1-3	14	CAISPGTGGNTIYF
NA	TRBV2	TRBJ1-4	16	CASTKGPGISNEKLFF
NA	TRBV7-9	TRBJ2-1	14	CASSHRQTYNEQFF
NA	TRBV11-2	TRBJ2-3	16	CASSTRRRGSTDTQYF
once	TRBV6-6	TRBJ1-5	16	CASSYPQDSWNQPQHF
NA	TRBV2	TRBJ2-1	18	CASSETVKGAGSRDEQFF
NA	TRBV2	TRBJ1-2	13	CASSVEGAGGYTF
NA	TRBV19	TRBJ2-1	17	CASSISRGGRHYNEQFF
NA	TRBV6-1	TRBJ2-1	11	CASRERPEQFF
NA	TRBV6-5	TRBJ2-7	14	CASRSPEGLYEQYF
NA	TRBV5-1	TRBJ1-2	15	CASSLAVDRTYGYTF
NA	TRBV6-6	TRBJ1-2	13	CASNGEGIYGYTF